This record looks at one T cell receptor (beta chain) sequence and its context. The sample comes from a study of blood T cell repertoires in COVID-19. Study-level background: Material from acute and convalescent COVID-19 was sourced from the United States, Italy and Spain. Nucleic acid was either cDNA or gDNA, and it came from T cells, B-cell-depleted T cells, or PBMCs.

Between the trimmed V and J ends, which lost 3 bases and 0 bases, there was a span of 9 bases. CDR1 is MNHEY and CDR2 is SMNVEV in the germline V gene (reference sequence). The CDR3 runs to 14 residues. As handled by the study authors: It was from reference gene primer amplification that nucleated cell counts were estimated. Generated by immunoSEQ multiplex PCR, the TCRdb table keeps only in-frame clones and is missing some. V, J and clone size were drawn from that table, and D and trimming were deduced from the DNA. The profile shows roughly 52,000 clones, approximately 82% of them singletons. This TCR was recovered from a human donor in a cohort sampled during active COVID-19. The sequencing input was peripheral blood. This sequence joins TRBV27 and TRBJ2-7; the D is unclear. The CDR3 is CASSFALNSYEQYF. In DNA, the CDR3 is TGTGCCAGCAGTTTCGCGTTAAACTCCTACGAGCAGTACTTC.